This T cell receptor (beta chain) was captured by sequencing in a study of untreated major depressive disorder. Points on this clone: Its specificity is unknown.

Every participant had European ancestry. Sequencing was performed with immunoSEQ multiplex PCR; in TCRdb, only in-frame clones are kept and a portion is missing. Seen here are 20,000 to 25,000 clones, roughly 86% observed once, and the top ten hold 5% to 5.5%. Findings and caveats of the study: TRBV25-01 and TRBV02-01 followed the flow pattern without significance.

Per germline, CDR1 LNHDA and CDR2 SQIVND (reference sequence). The ends were cut back, 3 bases at V and 6 bases at J, with 15 bases in the middle. The CDR3 runs 15 residues. The genes are TRBV19 and TRBJ1-5; possibly TRBD1 for D (6 bases). This TCR derives from a woman in her 30s in good health. Material: CD4+ T cells from PBMCs. The CDR3 is CASSMTGGAGQPQHF. As DNA, the CDR3 is TGTGCCAGTAGTATGACGGGGGGGGCTGGTCAGCCCCAGCATTTT. Based on the CDR3 plus reference TRBV19 and TRBJ1-5, the full variable domain is DGGITQSPKYLFRKEGQNVTLSCEQNLNHDAMYWYRQDPGQGLRLIYYSQIVNDFQKGDIAEGYSVSREKKESFPLTVTSAQKNPTAFYLCASSMTGGAGQPQHFGDGTRLSIL.